The clone carrying this TCR beta chain was observed a few times. Its antigen is not known. With autoimmune disease history or systemic immunosuppression, patients were excluded. The source of the sample is a study of OX40 agonist ivuxolimab in advanced cancers. The wider study: All patients had ivuxolimab intravenously every 2 weeks at 0.01 to 10 mg/kg.

The study's findings and limits: At 0.1 to 3.0 mg/kg, clonal expansion of CD4+ and CD8+ blood T cells had occurred by week 6.

Assay: immunoSEQ multiplex PCR; the TCRdb copy retains only in-frame clones and omits some. Here the sample spans some 63,000 clones, around 87% being singletons. The CDR3 totals 16 residues. The germline V gene encodes CDR1 SGHRS and CDR2 YFSETQ. V lost 3 bases and J lost 0; bases outside the gene matches: 6. The TCR originated in an adult with an advanced solid tumor such as melanoma, head and neck, liver or kidney cancer. Here the sequenced sample was CD4+ or CD8+ T cells sorted from blood, taken in a trial of the OX40 agonist ivuxolimab. The J gene is TRBJ1-3, the V gene TRBV5-1, with 7 bases that match TRBD1. CDR3 residues: CASSSSDRFSGNTIYF. CDR3 nucleotides: TGCGCCAGCAGCTCTTCGGACAGGTTCTCTGGAAACACCATATATTTT.